A selection of T cell receptor beta chains follows, all from one sample in a study of blood T cell repertoires in COVID-19. Method: immunoSEQ multiplex PCR; TCRdb's copy keeps in-frame clones and lacks some. Of fewer than 200,000 clones detected, 84% appear once; the ten largest clones hold about 8%. The source material was peripheral blood. The source is a man in his forties or fifties who had recovered from COVID-19. Each CDR3 is given with its conserved first and last residue. D genes are given only for firm matches. Clone size is given for some rows only: seen once, a few or many times, or a class if the clone is expanded.

size: once; D: NA; J: TRBJ1-3; V: TRBV11-2; DNA: TGTGCCAGCAGCCCACAGGTCTCTGGAAACACCATATATTTT; CDR3: CASSPQVSGNTIYF
size: NA; D: NA; J: TRBJ1-2; V: TRBV3-1/TRBV3-2; DNA: TGTGCCAGCAGCCAAACCTGCGGCGCGGGGAATGGTAACTATGGCTACACCTTC; CDR3: CASSQTCGAGNGNYGYTF
size: NA; D: TRBD2; J: TRBJ2-3; V: TRBV7-9; DNA: TGTGCCAGCAGCTCCCGGGAGGGAGGCCCCGAGACGCAGTATTTT; CDR3: CASSSREGGPETQYF
size: NA; D: TRBD2; J: TRBJ2-3; V: TRBV7-9; DNA: TGTGCCAGCAGCCAGTCTAGCGGGAGCACAGCGCAGTATTTT; CDR3: CASSQSSGSTAQYF
size: few; D: NA; J: TRBJ2-2; V: TRBV19; DNA: TGTGCCAGTAGTATAAATAATGCGGCTGGGGAGCTGTTTTTT; CDR3: CASSINNAAGELFF
size: NA; D: NA; J: TRBJ1-1; V: TRBV14; DNA: TGTGCCAGCAGCCAATTCTCTTTATCCAACACTGAAGCTTTCTTT; CDR3: CASSQFSLSNTEAFF
size: NA; D: NA; J: TRBJ2-2; V: TRBV27; DNA: TGTGCCAGCGGTCCCTACCGGGAGCTGTTTTTT; CDR3: CASGPYRELFF
size: few; D: TRBD1; J: TRBJ1-5; V: TRBV7-2; DNA: TGTGCCAGCAGCTTAGGAGGGACAGGGGCTATGCCCCAGCATTTT; CDR3: CASSLGGTGAMPQHF
size: NA; D: NA; J: TRBJ1-3; V: TRBV3-1/TRBV3-2; DNA: TGTGCCAGCAGCCAAGGGGGCTTCTCTGGAAACACCATATATTTT; CDR3: CASSQGGFSGNTIYF
size: NA; D: TRBD1; J: TRBJ2-7; V: TRBV7-2; DNA: TGTGCCAGCAGCTTAGGCCTATCCTACAGGGGCTCCTACGAGCAGTACTTC; CDR3: CASSLGLSYRGSYEQYF
size: few; D: TRBD1; J: TRBJ1-1; V: TRBV6-5; DNA: TGTGCCAGCAGTAGGACAGGGTGGGGCACTGAAGCTTTCTTT; CDR3: CASSRTGWGTEAFF